These 32 T cell receptor beta chains were sequenced from one sample in a study of blood T cell repertoires in COVID-19. Sequencing used immunoSEQ multiplex PCR; TCRdb keeps in-frame clones, though not all of them. The data hold 90,000 to 110,000 clones, with more than 65% observed a single time. Sequences were obtained from peripheral blood. Source of these receptors: an elderly woman with active or convalescent COVID-19.

The genes are TRBV12-5 and TRBJ2-1; TRBD2 matches at 11 bases. V shed 1 base, J shed 8 bases, and the junction held 7 bases outside the gene matches. The CDR3 runs to 16 residues. The germline gives CDR1 LGHNT, CDR2 FRNRAP. Written as DNA, the CDR3 is TGTGCTAGTGGTTTGGAGGCTAGCGGGAGGTTGGATGAGCAGTTCTTC. It translates to CASGLEASGRLDEQFF.

The genes are TRBV6-4 and TRBJ2-7, with 7 bases fitting TRBD1. With 6 bases clipped from V and 0 bases from J, the junction kept 5 bases outside the gene matches. Looked up from germline, CDR1 is MRHNA and CDR2 is SNTAGT. CDR3 size: 14 residues. The CDR3 spells CASRKDRSSYEQYF. DNA for the CDR3: TGTGCCAGCAGGAAGGACAGGAGCTCCTACGAGCAGTACTTC.

This rearrangement joins TRBV19 to TRBJ2-5; maybe TRBD1 (6 bases). This CDR3 is built from 15 residues. Trimming took 3 bases from V and 5 from J, leaving 16 bases between them. Germline assignment: CDR1 LNHDA and CDR2 SQIVND (reference sequence). The CDR3 protein is CASSILAQGEETQYF. DNA for the CDR3: TGTGCCAGTAGTATTTTAGCACAGGGTGAGGAGACCCAGTACTTC.

This clone was seen a single time. The rearrangement links TRBV5-4 to TRBJ2-3, with a possible D match to TRBD2 (6 bases). Trimming removed 1 base at V and 5 bases at J, with 17 bases between. Germline CDR1 reads SGHNT; CDR2 reads YYREEE (reference sequence). CDR3 size: 16 residues. The CDR3 DNA reads as TGTGCCAGCAGCTTGAAAGGGGTAGCGGCCCAAGATACGCAGTATTTT. It is translated as CASSLKGVAAQDTQYF.

The chain joins TRBV19 to TRBJ1-1; no firm D call. CDR1 is LNHDA, CDR2 SQIVND, per germline (reference sequence). The V end lost 4 bases, the J end lost 5 bases, and 11 bases lay between the germline ends. This CDR3 contains 13 residues. Here the CDR3 reads CASSKVGRTEAFF. CDR3 DNA sequence: TGTGCCAGTAGTAAAGTAGGGAGAACTGAAGCTTTCTTT.

This chain uses TRBV19 with TRBJ2-6, with 8 bases lining up with TRBD1. The ends lost 6 bases at V and 2 bases at J; junction bases unmatched: 6. The CDR3 covers 16 residues. Germline values: CDR1 LNHDA, CDR2 SQIVND (reference sequence). CDR3 loop: CASRLQGAAGANVLTF. CDR3 DNA: TGTGCCAGTAGACTGCAGGGGGCGGCTGGGGCCAACGTCCTGACTTTC.

This clone has more than one count but fewer than ten. The gene calls are TRBV6-1 and TRBJ1-5; no reliable D call. Per germline, CDR1 MNHNS and CDR2 SASEGT. V lost 3 bases and J 7 bases, leaving 10 bases between the germline ends. The CDR3 contains 13 residues. The CDR3 is CASSEGVLQPQHF. CDR3 nucleotide sequence: TGTGCCAGCAGTGAGGGAGTATTGCAGCCCCAGCATTTT.

The chain has TRBV2 and TRBJ2-3, with D possibly being TRBD2 (5 bases). The CDR3 is 14 amino acids. Germline-derived CDR1 and CDR2 are SNHLY and FYNNEI. V was pared by 10 bases and J by 2 bases, with 16 bases between. The CDR3 spells CAIRPAELTDTQYF. CDR3 coding DNA: TGTGCCATCCGTCCAGCGGAACTCACAGATACGCAGTATTTT.

The chain couples TRBV19 to TRBJ2-7, with a tentative D call TRBD1 (6 bases). Looked up from germline, CDR1 is LNHDA and CDR2 is SQIVND (reference sequence). The V and J ends lost 5 bases and 2 bases respectively, with 13 bases between them. The CDR3 extends over 14 amino acids. The CDR3 DNA is TGTGCCAGTAGTCTGGGGGCCCTTCCCTACGAGCAGTACTTC. Its translation: CASSLGALPYEQYF.

The CDR3 loop is CSARDGTNNSPLHF. DNA of the CDR3: TGCAGCGCGAGGGATGGGACAAATAATTCACCCCTCCACTTT. This sequence joins TRBV29-1 and TRBJ1-6; D perhaps matches TRBD1 (6 bases). Germline CDR1 and CDR2: SQVTM and ANQGSEA. The CDR3 is 14 amino acids. V gave up 7 bases and J gave up 5 bases, with 15 bases separating them.

The chain links TRBV5-4 to TRBJ2-7; TRBD2 agrees at 11 bases. The trim removed 4 bases at V and 3 bases at J, leaving 6 bases unmatched. Germline V lookup: CDR1 SGHNT, CDR2 YYREEE (reference sequence). This CDR3 has 15 residues. CDR3 sequence: CASSLTSGRNYEQYF. The CDR3, as DNA: TGTGCCAGCAGCCTAACTAGCGGGAGAAACTACGAGCAGTACTTC.

A note on this clone: The junction and the germline gene differ at one end; a read error may be behind it. As DNA, the CDR3 is TGTGCCAGCACCTTAGTAGGGGTTAACTATGGCTACACCTTC. It specifies CASTLVGVNYGYTF. V usage is TRBV7-9 and J usage is TRBJ1-2; D possibly corresponds to TRBD1 (5 bases). The CDR3 contains 14 residues. Germline loops: CDR1 SEHNR, CDR2 FQNEAQ (reference sequence).

This clone was picked up a small number of times. The chain uses TRBV4-2 and TRBJ1-2; 12 bases fit TRBD1. Trimming at V came to 1 base and at J to 8 bases, leaving 5 bases not matched to a gene. Germline assignment: CDR1 LGHNA and CDR2 YNFKEQ. This CDR3 has 15 amino acids. For the CDR3, the DNA is TGTGCCAGCAGCCAAGTCAGTGGGACAGGGGGCGGCTACACCTTC. Protein: CASSQVSGTGGGYTF.

J is TRBJ2-1 and V is TRBV7-3, with 9 bases fitting TRBD2. The CDR3 runs to 15 residues. In germline, CDR1 is SGHTA, CDR2 FQGTGA. V shed 5 bases and J 6 bases; nucleotides not matched to a gene: 8. This CDR3 is CASSPQGLASNEQFF. The CDR3 coding sequence is TGTGCCAGCAGCCCCCAGGGACTAGCAAGCAATGAGCAGTTCTTC.

The table lists this clone with a count of one. The V gene is TRBV2, the J gene TRBJ2-3, with TRBD2 matching over 9 bases. Trimming cost V 4 bases and J 7 bases; bases outside gene matches: 9. Germline lookup yields CDR1 SNHLY and CDR2 FYNNEI. The CDR3 is 15 amino acids. Here the CDR3 reads CASSGISGRRNTQYF. CDR3 nucleotides: TGTGCCAGCAGTGGAATTAGCGGGAGAAGGAATACGCAGTATTTT.

J is TRBJ2-1 and V is TRBV18; perhaps TRBD1 as D (6 bases). The ends were cut back, 3 bases at V and 2 bases at J, with 8 bases in the middle. The CDR3 runs to 14 residues. Per germline, CDR1 KGHSH and CDR2 LQKENI. CDR3 sequence (DNA): TGTGCCAGCTCACCCGGGACACCCTACAATGAGCAGTTCTTC. It specifies CASSPGTPYNEQFF.

The rearrangement joins TRBV12-3 or TRBV12-4 to TRBJ2-2, with a weak D call TRBD2 (6 bases). The CDR3 consists of 13 residues. V lost 6 bases, J lost 6 bases, and 11 bases lay in between. Here the CDR3 DNA reads TGTGCCAGCAGATCGACTAGTCCCGGGGAGCTGTTTTTT. The encoded protein is CASRSTSPGELFF.

The chain joins TRBV28 to TRBJ1-4; 9 nucleotides match TRBD1. CDR1 and CDR2 from the germline V gene are MDHEN and SYDVKM. Trimming at V came to 4 bases and at J to 2 bases, leaving 8 bases not matched to a gene. The CDR3 is 17 residues long. In DNA form, the CDR3 reads TGTGCCAGCAGTTCTCGACAGGGGGTTAGTACTAATGAAAAACTGTTTTTT. Encoded protein: CASSSRQGVSTNEKLFF.

The rearrangement links TRBV7-2 to TRBJ2-5, with D possibly being TRBD2 (6 bases). The J call may be wrong; the DNA end is better matched by TRBJ2-7. The CDR3 runs to 15 residues. The germline gives CDR1 SGHTA, CDR2 FQGNSA. The DNA for the CDR3 is TGTGCCAGCAGCTTAGAGGCGGGGAGAACCTACGAGCAGTACTTC. Encoded protein: CASSLEAGRTYEQYF.

This clone was picked up a small number of times. The V and J genes are TRBV2 and TRBJ2-1; TRBD2 matches 10 bases. In germline, CDR1 is SNHLY, CDR2 FYNNEI. V shed 7 bases and J 5 bases; nucleotides not matched to a gene: 11. The CDR3 is made up of 16 amino acids. CDR3 sequence: CASIKREGGDNNEQFF. The CDR3, as DNA: TGTGCCAGCATTAAGCGGGAGGGTGGGGATAACAATGAGCAGTTCTTC.

Turning to this clone: Just one base apart from a much larger clone, this may be a read error. The same CDR3 also results from other DNA sequences found in this sample. This chain connects TRBV10-3 to TRBJ2-5; the match to TRBD1 covers 10 bases. Germline V gene data show CDR1 as ENHRY and CDR2 as SYGVKD. The CDR3 sequence is 14 residues long. The V segment lost 5 bases and the J segment 3 bases; nucleotides outside the gene matches: 3. The DNA of the CDR3 is TGTGCCATCAGTCCCGGGACAGGGGAAGAGACCCAGTACTTC. Protein sequence: CAISPGTGEETQYF.

The DNA for the CDR3 is TGTGCCGCCCGGACAGGGGCCTCCTATGGCTACACCTTC. Translating gives CAARTGASYGYTF. V is TRBV28 and J is TRBJ1-2; TRBD1 aligns across 9 bases. The CDR3 is 13 residues long. J lost 4 bases, V lost 11 bases, and 8 bases had no gene match. Germline V gives CDR1 MDHEN, CDR2 SYDVKM.

The chain carries TRBV6-5 and TRBJ2-1; 9 bases match TRBD2. The CDR3 covers 15 residues. The germline V gene has CDR1 MNHEY and CDR2 SVGAGI. J was trimmed by 7 bases and V by 6 bases; bases with no gene match: 10. As DNA, the CDR3 is TGTGCCAGCAGCATAGCGGGAGAGGTTAAAAATGAGCAGTTCTTC. It is translated as CASSIAGEVKNEQFF.

The chain carries TRBV7-9 and TRBJ2-5; 7 bases align to TRBD1. The V gene end was trimmed by 5 bases and the J gene end by 7 bases; junction bases not matched to a gene: 10. From germline, CDR1 is SEHNR and CDR2 FQNEAQ (reference sequence). The CDR3 loop spans 14 amino acids. The CDR3 DNA sequence: TGTGCCAGCAGCCCAAAGACAGGGTCGGGGACCCAGTACTTC. Residues: CASSPKTGSGTQYF.

The chain couples TRBV5-1 to TRBJ1-1; TRBD1 is a possible D gene (5 bases). Germline CDR1 is SGHRS and CDR2 is YFSETQ. Deletions cut 8 bases from V and 0 bases from J, with 20 bases between. This CDR3 spans 16 amino acids. CDR3 DNA: TGCGCCAGTAACGGGGGGAAAAATGTCATGAACACTGAAGCTTTCTTT. Its translation: CASNGGKNVMNTEAFF.

This chain connects TRBV7-3 to TRBJ2-5, with D perhaps TRBD2 (6 bases). The V gene lost 2 bases and the J gene lost 5 bases, with 9 bases spanning the gap. This CDR3 is 13 amino acids long. Germline CDR1 and CDR2: SGHTA and FQGTGA. DNA of the CDR3: TGTGCCAGCAGCTTAGGGCTAGCGGAGACCCAGTACTTC. This gives the protein CASSLGLAETQYF.

The J gene is TRBJ2-7, the V gene TRBV5-8; 8 bases map to TRBD1. Trimming took 5 bases from V and 7 from J; bases not matched to a gene: 5. The V gene's germline CDR1 is SGHTS and CDR2 YDEGEE. The CDR3 has 12 residues. The DNA of the CDR3 is TGTGCCAGCAGGGCAGGGGGCGGGGAGCAGTACTTC. This gives the protein CASRAGGGEQYF. Looking up the rest from reference TRBV5-8 and TRBJ2-7 gives the full variable domain: EAGVTQSPTHLIKTRGQQATLRCSPISGHTSVYWYQQALGLGLQFLLWYDEGEERNRGNFPPRFSGRQFPNYSSELNVNALELEDSALYLCASRAGGGEQYFGPGTRLTVT.

The CDR3 sequence: CASRSDRAAYEQYF. The DNA for the CDR3 is TGTGCCAGCAGGAGCGACAGGGCCGCCTACGAGCAGTACTTC. The chain employs TRBV2 and TRBJ2-7; 7 bases align to TRBD1. V dropped 6 bases and J dropped 2; count of bases not matched to a gene: 7. The CDR3 is 14 amino acids. Germline CDR1 and CDR2: SNHLY and FYNNEI.

The chain combines TRBV10-3 with TRBJ1-6; 7 positions agree with TRBD1. The junction had 5 bases not matched to a gene; V was cut back by 6 bases and J by 0 bases. Germline CDR1 ENHRY, CDR2 SYGVKD. CDR3 length: 16 amino acids. The CDR3 here is CAIRSDRSSYNSPLHF. The DNA for the CDR3 is TGTGCCATCAGATCGGACAGGAGCTCCTATAATTCACCCCTCCACTTT.

V usage is TRBV2 and J usage is TRBJ1-5; TRBD1 matches 12 bases. With V trimmed by 5 bases and J by 6 bases, 2 bases remained unmatched. CDR3 length equals 14 residues. Germline V lookup: CDR1 SNHLY, CDR2 FYNNEI. CDR3 bases: TGTGCCAGCAGTAGGGACAGGGGGCTTCAGCCCCAGCATTTT. It translates to CASSRDRGLQPQHF.

V usage is TRBV2 and J usage is TRBJ1-2, with 8 nucleotides matching TRBD1. With 6 bases clipped from V and 7 bases from J, the junction kept 7 bases outside the gene matches. The CDR3 covers 13 residues. Germline values: CDR1 SNHLY, CDR2 FYNNEI. As DNA, the CDR3 is TGTGCCAGCAGCGAGGAACAGGGGGTTGGCTACACCTTC. Protein product: CASSEEQGVGYTF. The full variable domain, its missing parts supplied by reference TRBV2 and TRBJ1-2, is EPEVTQTPSHQVTQMGQEVILRCVPISNHLYFYWYRQILGQKVEFLVSFYNNEISEKSEIFDDQFSVERPDGSNFTLKIRSTKLEDSAMYFCASSEEQGVGYTFGSGTRLTVV.

The rearrangement links TRBV5-1 to TRBJ2-3, with a weak D call TRBD1 (6 bases). Trimming stripped 2 bases from V and 5 bases from J, with 18 bases between. Germline V lookup: CDR1 SGHRS, CDR2 YFSETQ. The CDR3 spans 16 residues. CDR3 region: CASSLIAWQGRDTQYF. The CDR3 region has the DNA TGCGCCAGCAGCTTAATCGCTTGGCAGGGGAGAGATACGCAGTATTTT.